This TCR beta chain was recovered during a study of neurological immune-mediated disorders. Concerning this clonotype: Mismatch with germline at one junction end may stem from a read error.

From 15-18 subjects, every sequencing run obtained over 160 million TCR-beta sequences. MiXCR, applied by TCRdb to the 5' RACE reads, yields one record per CDR3 protein. Among tens of thousands of distinct CDR3 sequences listed, roughly 16% were seen once. Germline CDR1 is MNHEY and CDR2 is SVGAGI. The CDR3 covers 15 residues. Sample time point: technical triplicate 3. Sorted libraries were derived from 850,000 to 1,000,000 CD4+ or CD8+ T cells. Source material: CD4+ T cells from blood. This clonotype was obtained from a female donor with HTLV-1-associated myelopathy (HAM/TSP). This chain uses TRBV6-5 with TRBJ2-2; D unclear. The CDR3 bases are TGTGTCAGCAGTTACTACGAAGGGAATACCGGGGAGCTGTTTTTT. Translated: CVSSYYEGNTGELFF.